Shown below are 13 T cell receptor beta chains from a single sample sequenced in a study of CD8 T cells in ankylosing spondylitis listed by TCRdb under 2017. These TCRs' antigens remain unknown. The library was produced with 5' RACE. The sequencer listed for this sample is Illumina HiSeq 2500. TCRdb took the public reads, trimmed them with fastp at Q25, ran MiXCR for clone calling and kept in-frame beta chains. For every CDR3 protein sequence, its rows merge into one entry that carries the most common genes and DNA. The sample data list about 700,000 distinct CDR3 sequences, and around 19% of these were observed just once. Of the sample, around 20% falls within the top ten clones. What the research found in general, with its limitations: A TCR beta motif of 7 or 8 highly homologous amino acid variants appeared characteristic of blood from ankylosing spondylitis patients.

Material for sequencing was blood, either unsorted or a sorted T cell fraction (not recorded which). Receptors originate from a male donor with ankylosing spondylitis.

This chain joins TRBV7-9 and TRBJ1-2; D gene unclear. This CDR3 has 16 residues. V was clipped by 3 bases and J by 4 bases, with 18 bases between them. The germline V gene encodes CDR1 SEHNR and CDR2 FQNEAQ (reference sequence). This CDR3 reads CASSLSRADPGYGYTF. The CDR3 coding sequence is TGTGCCAGCAGCTTGTCTCGGGCGGATCCTGGCTATGGCTACACCTTC.

This clonotype turned up a few times. V is TRBV12-3 or TRBV12-4 and J is TRBJ2-1; tentatively, D is TRBD1 (7 bases). V gave up 4 bases and J gave up 8 bases, with 12 bases separating them. CDR3 length: 13 amino acids. CDR3 in DNA: TGTGCCAGCAGTTCCAGGGGGGCCTATGAGCAGTTCTTC. It translates to CASSSRGAYEQFF.

This chain uses TRBV20-1 with TRBJ2-1, with TRBD2 matching 8 bases. This CDR3 is 14 amino acids long. Trimming at V came to 0 bases and at J to 3 bases, leaving 1 base not matched to a gene. Per the germline V gene, CDR1 is DFQATT and CDR2 is SNEGSKA (reference sequence). CDR3 DNA sequence: TGCAGTGCTAGAGATAGCGGGATCTACAATGAGCAGTTCTTC. It codes for CSARDSGIYNEQFF.

This clonotype was found a few times. This chain joins TRBV20-1 and TRBJ2-5; the D gene is possibly TRBD2 (6 bases). V was shortened by 3 bases and J by 5 bases, with 16 bases between the two germline ends. This CDR3 has 14 amino acids. The V gene's germline CDR1 is DFQATT and CDR2 SNEGSKA (reference sequence). For the CDR3, the DNA is TGCAGTGCTAGCGCGGGGCTTGGTTTGGAGACCCAGTACTTC. Protein sequence: CSASAGLGLETQYF.

As concerns this clonotype: A read error is likely, as this CDR3 ends without the conserved phenylalanine or tryptophan. This chain links TRBV12-3 or TRBV12-4 with TRBJ1-4; D is possibly TRBD1 (6 bases). Trimming took off 5 bases at V and 4 bases at J, with 14 bases between the two ends. This CDR3 spans 15 amino acids. CDR3 bases: TGTGCCAGCAGTCACGGGAGGGGGTATAATGAAAAACTGTTTTCT. Amino acid sequence: CASSHGRGYNEKLFS.

The V call is TRBV11-2, the J call TRBJ1-2, with 12 nucleotides matching TRBD1. The junction had 14 bases not matched to a gene; V was cut back by 5 bases and J by 7 bases. This CDR3 comprises 17 residues. CDR1 SGHAT and CDR2 FQNNGV come from the germline V gene. The CDR3 DNA follows: TGTGCCAGCAGCCCCCGGGGTCAGGGGGACAGGGGGCCTGGCTACACCTTC. Its translation is CASSPRGQGDRGPGYTF.

The sample holds a few counts of this clonotype. This chain uses TRBV7-2 with TRBJ1-2, with D uncertain. Trimming cost V 6 bases and J 3 bases, with 14 bases left between them. CDR1 is SGHTA and CDR2 is FQGNSA in the germline V gene. There are 14 residues in the CDR3. The CDR3 protein is CASSPGWWDYGYTF. The CDR3 DNA follows: TGTGCCAGCAGTCCGGGGTGGTGGGACTATGGCTACACCTTC.

This chain uses TRBV7-9 with TRBJ2-5; 7 bases map to TRBD1. The CDR3 is 15 amino acids. CDR1 is SEHNR and CDR2 is FQNEAQ in the germline V gene (reference sequence). J was trimmed by 3 bases and V by 7 bases; bases with no gene match: 11. The CDR3 DNA is TGTGCCAGCACCTATATACCCGGGACAGAAGAGACCCAGTACTTC. Its protein product is CASTYIPGTEETQYF.

This clonotype has a handful of counts. The chain joins TRBV27 to TRBJ1-4; tentatively, D is TRBD1 (5 bases). Trimming shortened V by 5 bases and J by 4 bases, and 14 bases separated the two germline ends. CDR1 and CDR2 from the germline V gene are MNHEY and SMNVEV (reference sequence). The CDR3 consists of 15 residues. The DNA for the CDR3 is TGTGCCAGCAGTCCATTCCGGGGCTTTAATGAAAAACTGTTTTTT. This translates into CASSPFRGFNEKLFF.

Notes on this clonotype: A much more abundant neighbour one base away suggests this may be a read error. The V gene is TRBV5-6, the J gene TRBJ2-7; TRBD2 agrees at 8 bases. Germline loops: CDR1 SGHDT, CDR2 YYEEEE. This CDR3 region has 17 residues. This CDR3 is CACSLVFQAGDPYEQYF. Here the CDR3 DNA reads TGTGCCTGCAGCTTGGTATTCCAAGCGGGAGACCCCTACGAGCAGTACTTC.

Ten or more counts support this clonotype. This sequence joins TRBV4-1 and TRBJ2-7, with 10 bases identical to TRBD2. This CDR3 is 15 amino acids long. CDR1 and CDR2 from the germline V gene are MGHRA and YSYEKL. V shed 2 bases and J 2 bases; nucleotides not matched to a gene: 3. This CDR3 reads CASSQNSGGTYEQYF. In DNA, the CDR3 is TGCGCCAGCAGCCAAAATAGCGGGGGGACCTACGAGCAGTACTTC.

The V and J genes are TRBV18 and TRBJ2-1, with 10 nucleotides matching TRBD1. CDR1 is KGHSH, CDR2 LQKENI, per germline. This CDR3 has 14 residues. Trimming cost V 4 bases and J 8 bases; bases outside gene matches: 5. Written as DNA, the CDR3 is TGTGCCAGCTCACGAGGGACAGGGGTGTATGAGCAGTTCTTC. This codes for CASSRGTGVYEQFF.

This clonotype has a handful of counts. This rearrangement joins TRBV7-9 to TRBJ2-7; 7 bases fit TRBD1. Germline-derived CDR1 and CDR2 are SEHNR and FQNEAQ (reference sequence). CDR3 size: 13 residues. The J segment lost 3 bases and the V segment lost 5 bases, leaving 4 bases of the junction unmatched. CDR3 region: CASSIRDSYEQYF. The CDR3 nucleotides are TGTGCCAGCAGCATACGGGACAGCTACGAGCAGTACTTC.